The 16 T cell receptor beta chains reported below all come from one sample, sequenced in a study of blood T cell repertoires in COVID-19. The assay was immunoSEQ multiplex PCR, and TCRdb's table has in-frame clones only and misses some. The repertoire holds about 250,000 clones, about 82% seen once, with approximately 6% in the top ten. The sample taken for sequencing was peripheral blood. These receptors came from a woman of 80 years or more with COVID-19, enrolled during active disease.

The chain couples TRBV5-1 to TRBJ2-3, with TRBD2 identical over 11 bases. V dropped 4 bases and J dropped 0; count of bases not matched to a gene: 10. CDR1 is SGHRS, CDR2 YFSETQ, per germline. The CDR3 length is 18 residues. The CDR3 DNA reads TGCGCCAGCAGCCCATCTAGCGGGGGGTCCCCTAGCACAGATACGCAGTATTTT. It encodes CASSPSSGGSPSTDTQYF. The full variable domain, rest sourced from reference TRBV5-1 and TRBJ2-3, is KAGVTQTPRYLIKTRGQQVTLSCSPISGHRSVSWYQQTPGQGLQFLFEYFSETQRNKGNFPGRFSGRQFSNSRSEMNVSTLELGDSALYLCASSPSSGGSPSTDTQYFGPGTRLTVL.

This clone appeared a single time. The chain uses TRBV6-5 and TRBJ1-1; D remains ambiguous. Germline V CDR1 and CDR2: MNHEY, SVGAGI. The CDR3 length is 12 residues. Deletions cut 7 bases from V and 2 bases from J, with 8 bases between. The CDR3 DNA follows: TGTGCCAGCAAGGCGACAAACACTGAAGCTTTCTTT. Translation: CASKATNTEAFF.

CDR3 protein: CASSPRQGSEAFF. The CDR3 DNA is TGTGCCAGCAGCCCTCGACAGGGATCTGAAGCTTTCTTT. V and J are TRBV7-9 and TRBJ1-1, with 7 bases identical to TRBD1. J was trimmed by 6 bases and V by 5 bases; bases with no gene match: 6. Germline CDR1 SEHNR, CDR2 FQNEAQ (reference sequence). This CDR3 comprises 13 residues.

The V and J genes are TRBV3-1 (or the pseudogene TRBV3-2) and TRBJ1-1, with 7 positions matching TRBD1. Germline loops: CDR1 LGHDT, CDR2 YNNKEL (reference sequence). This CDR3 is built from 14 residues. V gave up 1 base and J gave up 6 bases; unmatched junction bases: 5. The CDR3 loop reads CASSQVPGTAEAFF. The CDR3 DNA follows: TGTGCCAGCAGCCAAGTCCCTGGGACAGCTGAAGCTTTCTTT.

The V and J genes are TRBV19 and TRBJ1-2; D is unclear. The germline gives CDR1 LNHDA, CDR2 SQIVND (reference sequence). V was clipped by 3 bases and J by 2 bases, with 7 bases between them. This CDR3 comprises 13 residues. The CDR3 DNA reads TGTGCCAGTAGTATGGAGACGAACTATGGCTACACCTTC. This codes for CASSMETNYGYTF. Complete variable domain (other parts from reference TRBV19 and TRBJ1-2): DGGITQSPKYLFRKEGQNVTLSCEQNLNHDAMYWYRQDPGQGLRLIYYSQIVNDFQKGDIAEGYSVSREKKESFPLTVTSAQKNPTAFYLCASSMETNYGYTFGSGTRLTVV.

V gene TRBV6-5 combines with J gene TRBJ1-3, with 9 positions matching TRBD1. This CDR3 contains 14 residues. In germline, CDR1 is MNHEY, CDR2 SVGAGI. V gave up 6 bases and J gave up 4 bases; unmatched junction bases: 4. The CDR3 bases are TGTGCCAGCAGGGGACAGGGAGGGGGAAACACCATATATTTT. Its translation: CASRGQGGGNTIYF.

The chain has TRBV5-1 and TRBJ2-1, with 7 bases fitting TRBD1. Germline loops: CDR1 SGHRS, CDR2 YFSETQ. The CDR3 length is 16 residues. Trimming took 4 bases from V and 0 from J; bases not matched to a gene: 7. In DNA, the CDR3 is TGCGCCAGCAGCCCGGGACAGATGAGCTCCTACAATGAGCAGTTCTTC. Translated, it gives CASSPGQMSSYNEQFF.

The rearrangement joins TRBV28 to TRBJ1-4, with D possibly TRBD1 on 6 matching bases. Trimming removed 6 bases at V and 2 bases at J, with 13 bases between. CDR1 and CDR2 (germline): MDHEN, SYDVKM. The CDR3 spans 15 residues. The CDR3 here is CASRPQGKTNEKLFF. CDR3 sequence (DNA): TGTGCCAGCAGACCTCAGGGGAAGACTAATGAAAAACTGTTTTTT.

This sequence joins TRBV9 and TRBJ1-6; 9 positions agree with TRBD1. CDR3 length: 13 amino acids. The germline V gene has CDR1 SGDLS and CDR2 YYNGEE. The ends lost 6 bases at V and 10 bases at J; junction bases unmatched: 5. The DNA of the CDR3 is TGTGCCAGCACCAGGACAGGGGACTCACCCCTCCACTTT. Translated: CASTRTGDSPLHF.

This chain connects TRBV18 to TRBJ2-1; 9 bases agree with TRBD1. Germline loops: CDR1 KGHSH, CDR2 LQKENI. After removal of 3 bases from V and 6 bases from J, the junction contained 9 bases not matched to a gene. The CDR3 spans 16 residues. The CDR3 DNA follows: TGTGCCAGCTCACCTCCCACAGGGGGCGGAGGCAATGAGCAGTTCTTC. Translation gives CASSPPTGGGGNEQFF.

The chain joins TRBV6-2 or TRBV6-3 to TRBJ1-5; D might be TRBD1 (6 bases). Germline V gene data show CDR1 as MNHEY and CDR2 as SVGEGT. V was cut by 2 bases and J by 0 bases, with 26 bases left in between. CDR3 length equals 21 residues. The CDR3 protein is CASSYQRRTLPQGYSNQPQHF. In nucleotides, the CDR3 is TGTGCCAGCAGTTACCAAAGGAGGACCCTGCCACAGGGATATAGCAATCAGCCCCAGCATTTT.

The CDR3 coding sequence is TGTGCCAGCAGTTTATGGGGCACCCAGAACACTGAAGCTTTCTTT. This gives the protein CASSLWGTQNTEAFF. The gene calls are TRBV27 and TRBJ1-1; TRBD1 is a possible D gene (5 bases). V dropped 1 base and J dropped 1 base, with 10 bases sitting between them. This CDR3 is built from 15 residues. CDR1 MNHEY and CDR2 SMNVEV come from the germline V gene (reference sequence).

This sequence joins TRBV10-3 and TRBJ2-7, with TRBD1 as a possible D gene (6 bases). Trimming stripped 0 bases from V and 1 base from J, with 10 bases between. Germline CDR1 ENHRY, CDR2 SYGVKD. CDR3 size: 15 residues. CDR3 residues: CAISESRGSSYEQYV. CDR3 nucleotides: TGTGCCATCAGTGAGTCTAGGGGGTCATCCTACGAGCAGTACGTC.

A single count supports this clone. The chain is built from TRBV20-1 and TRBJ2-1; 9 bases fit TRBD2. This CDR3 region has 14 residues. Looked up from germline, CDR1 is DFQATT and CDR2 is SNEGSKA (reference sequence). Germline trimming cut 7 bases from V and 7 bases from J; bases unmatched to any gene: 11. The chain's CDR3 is CSVNEASGANEQFF. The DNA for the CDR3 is TGCAGTGTTAATGAGGCTAGCGGGGCTAATGAGCAGTTCTTC.

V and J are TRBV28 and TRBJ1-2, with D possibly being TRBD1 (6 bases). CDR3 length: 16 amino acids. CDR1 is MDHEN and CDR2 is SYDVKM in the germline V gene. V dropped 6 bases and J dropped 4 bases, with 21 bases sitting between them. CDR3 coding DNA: TGTGCCAGCAGCCGAAACGGACAGATCATACTCTATGGCTACACCTTC. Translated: CASSRNGQIILYGYTF.

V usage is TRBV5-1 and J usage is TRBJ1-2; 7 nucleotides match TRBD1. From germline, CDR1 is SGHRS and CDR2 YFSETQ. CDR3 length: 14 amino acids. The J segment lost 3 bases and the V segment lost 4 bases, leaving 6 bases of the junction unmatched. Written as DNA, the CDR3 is TGCGCCAGCAGCCCTTTGCAGGGGGACTATGGCTACACCTTC. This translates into CASSPLQGDYGYTF.